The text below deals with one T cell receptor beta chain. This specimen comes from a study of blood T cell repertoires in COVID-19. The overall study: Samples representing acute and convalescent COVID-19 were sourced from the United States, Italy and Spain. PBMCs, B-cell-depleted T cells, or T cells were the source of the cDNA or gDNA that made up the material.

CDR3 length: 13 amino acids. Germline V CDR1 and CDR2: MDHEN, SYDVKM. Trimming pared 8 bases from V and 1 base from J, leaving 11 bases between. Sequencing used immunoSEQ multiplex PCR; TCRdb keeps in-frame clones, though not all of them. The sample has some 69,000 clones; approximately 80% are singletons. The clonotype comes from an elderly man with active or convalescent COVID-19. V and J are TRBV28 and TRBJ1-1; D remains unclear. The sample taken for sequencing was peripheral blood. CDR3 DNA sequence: TGTGCCAGCCGAACTACTAGGAACACTGAAGCTTTCTTT. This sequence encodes CASRTTRNTEAFF. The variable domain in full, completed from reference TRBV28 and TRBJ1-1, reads DVKVTQSSRYLVKRTGEKVFLECVQDMDHENMFWYRQDPGLGLRLIYFSYDVKMKEKGDIPEGYSVSREKKERFSLILESASTNQTSMYLCASRTTRNTEAFFGQGTRLTVV.